Shown below are 23 T cell receptor beta chains from a single sample sequenced in a study of CD8+CD57+ T cells in acquired aplastic anemia. TCR beta VDJ and CDR3 profiles were obtained from a genomic DNA template. TCRdb re-called the reads through MiXCR, storing one row per CDR3 protein. Of roughly 190,000 distinct CDR3 sequences listed, 48% are singletons. CD8+CD57+ cell expansion had been shown by flow cytometry in patients chosen for sequencing. Sequenced: sorted CD4+, CD8+, or CD8+CD57+ T cells (not recorded which) from PBMCs. The receptor source for this set is a human donor with aplastic anemia.

This clonotype has ten or more counts. The gene calls are TRBV3-1 and TRBJ2-3, with TRBD2 matching over 14 bases. The CDR3 extends over 20 amino acids. The germline V gene has CDR1 LGHDT and CDR2 YNNKEL (reference sequence). V gave up 4 bases and J gave up 1 base; unmatched junction bases: 13. CDR3 sequence (DNA): TGTGCCAGCAGCCCGATTTCCGGACTAGCGGGAGGACGGGGCACAGATACGCAGTATTTT. This translates into CASSPISGLAGGRGTDTQYF.

This clonotype was recorded a few times. The chain is built from TRBV24-1 and TRBJ2-7, with TRBD1 as a possible D gene (6 bases). The V end lost 12 bases, the J end lost 1 base, and 9 bases lay between the germline ends. The CDR3 contains 11 residues. Per germline, CDR1 KGHDR and CDR2 SFDVKD. DNA for the CDR3: TGTGCCGTCGGACAGTCCTACGAGCAGTACTTC. The encoded protein is CAVGQSYEQYF.

This clonotype showed up just a few times. This chain uses TRBV19 with TRBJ1-1, with D hard to call. CDR1 and CDR2 from the germline V gene are LNHDA and SQIVND (reference sequence). This CDR3 contains 11 residues. The V end was cut by 7 bases, the J end by 5 bases, with 8 bases between. The CDR3 here is CASKIRTEAFF. The CDR3 coding sequence is TGTGCCAGTAAGATAAGAACTGAAGCTTTCTTT. The entire variable domain, with the rest obtained from reference TRBV19 and TRBJ1-1, is as follows: DGGITQSPKYLFRKEGQNVTLSCEQNLNHDAMYWYRQDPGQGLRLIYYSQIVNDFQKGDIAEGYSVSREKKESFPLTVTSAQKNPTAFYLCASKIRTEAFFGQGTRLTVV.

This clonotype showed up just once. The CDR3 nucleotides are TGCAGTGCTAGAGATGGTTTTGGCACTGAAGCTTTCTTT. It codes for CSARDGFGTEAFF. The chain employs TRBV20-1 and TRBJ1-1; D unresolved. CDR1 is DFQATT and CDR2 is SNEGSKA in the germline V gene (reference sequence). The CDR3 has 13 residues. Trimming cost V 0 bases and J 4 bases, with 9 bases left between them.

This clonotype was detected ten times or more. The chain uses TRBV20-1 and TRBJ2-1, with D possibly TRBD2 on 5 matching bases. The CDR3 totals 13 residues. From germline, CDR1 is DFQATT and CDR2 SNEGSKA (reference sequence). V lost 3 bases to trimming and J lost 0 bases, with 6 bases between them. Here the CDR3 reads CSASGVSYNEQFF. The CDR3 DNA reads TGCAGTGCTAGCGGGGTCTCCTACAATGAGCAGTTCTTC.

This clonotype was seen only a few times. The rearrangement links TRBV15 to TRBJ2-1, with TRBD2 matching 9 bases. This CDR3 region has 16 residues. CDR1 is LNHNV, CDR2 YYDKDF, per germline (reference sequence). V was pared by 0 bases and J by 5 bases, with 5 bases of the junction left unmatched. The CDR3, as DNA: TGTGCCACCAGCAGAGATTGGCGGGGGGGCCACAATGAGCAGTTCTTC. This sequence encodes CATSRDWRGGHNEQFF.

This clonotype showed up just a few times. The chain employs TRBV15 and TRBJ2-1; TRBD2 matches at 11 bases. Germline V lookup: CDR1 LNHNV, CDR2 YYDKDF (reference sequence). V was pared by 2 bases and J by 7 bases, with 1 base of the junction left unmatched. CDR3 length: 14 residues. This chain's CDR3 is CATSRLAGGNEQFF. In nucleotides, the CDR3 is TGTGCCACCAGCAGACTAGCGGGAGGTAATGAGCAGTTCTTC.

This sequence joins TRBV10-3 and TRBJ2-7; 7 bases are shared with TRBD1. This CDR3 contains 14 residues. Germline V gives CDR1 ENHRY, CDR2 SYGVKD. The J segment lost 0 bases and the V segment lost 6 bases, leaving 5 bases of the junction unmatched. DNA for the CDR3: TGTGCCATCAGGGACAGGCCACTCTCCTACGAGCAGTACTTC. This codes for CAIRDRPLSYEQYF.

CDR3 amino acids: CASSTRTGTHEQYF. The DNA of the CDR3 is TGTGCCAGTAGTACTCGGACAGGGACCCACGAGCAGTACTTC. The chain has TRBV19 and TRBJ2-7; the match to TRBD1 covers 8 bases. The CDR3 totals 14 residues. The germline gives CDR1 LNHDA, CDR2 SQIVND (reference sequence). V was clipped by 4 bases and J by 5 bases; unmatched bases: 7.

This chain joins TRBV10-3 and TRBJ2-3; 13 bases match TRBD2. Germline trimming cut 10 bases from V and 11 bases from J; bases unmatched to any gene: 9. The CDR3 length is 13 residues. Germline assignment: CDR1 ENHRY and CDR2 SYGVKD. CDR3 in amino acids: CATTSGRVGEQYF. In nucleotides, the CDR3 is TGTGCCACTACTAGCGGGAGGGTTGGTGAGCAGTATTTT.

The gene calls are TRBV10-3 and TRBJ2-7, with 13 bases fitting TRBD2. The CDR3 is made up of 16 amino acids. Per germline, CDR1 ENHRY and CDR2 SYGVKD. V was pared by 6 bases and J by 5 bases, with 10 bases of the junction left unmatched. The CDR3 spells CAISLGLAGEANEQYF. The CDR3 coding sequence is TGTGCCATCAGCCTCGGACTAGCGGGAGAGGCCAACGAGCAGTACTTC.

The V and J genes are TRBV9 and TRBJ2-6; D unclear. CDR1 SGDLS and CDR2 YYNGEE come from the germline V gene. V gave up 2 bases and J gave up 0 bases, with 12 bases separating them. The CDR3 spans 17 residues. This chain's CDR3 is CASSVPGLCSGANVLTF. CDR3 bases: TGTGCCAGCAGCGTCCCCGGGCTGTGCTCTGGGGCCAACGTCCTGACTTTC. Looking up the rest from reference TRBV9 and TRBJ2-6 gives the full variable domain: DSGVTQTPKHLITATGQRVTLRCSPRSGDLSVYWYQQSLDQGLQFLIQYYNGEERAKGNILERFSAQQFPDLHSELNLSSLELGDSALYFCASSVPGLCSGANVLTFGAGSRLTVL.

Remarks on this clonotype: It may be a read error: a sequence one base away is much more abundant. The chain joins TRBV11-1 to TRBJ2-5, with D perhaps TRBD2 (5 bases). Germline V gives CDR1 SGHAT, CDR2 FQDESV (reference sequence). With 2 bases removed from V and 8 bases from J, the gap between germline ends came to 15 bases. The length of the CDR3 is 14 residues. As DNA, the CDR3 is TGTGCCAGCAGCTTACGCCCTCTCGGGGATACCCAGTACTTC. This codes for CASSLRPLGDTQYF.

This clonotype came up many times. CDR3 nucleotide sequence: TGTGCCAGCAGTCGGGGGCTTAGCGTAGATACGCAGTATTTT. It codes for CASSRGLSVDTQYF. The V gene is TRBV12-3 or TRBV12-4, the J gene TRBJ2-3, with D possibly called TRBD1 or TRBD2 (6 bases each). The CDR3 extends over 14 amino acids. The ends were cut back, 5 bases at V and 5 bases at J, with 14 bases in the middle.

This clonotype was counted at least ten times. Here the CDR3 reads CATRKSEETQYF. The CDR3, as DNA: TGTGCCACGCGAAAGTCCGAAGAGACCCAGTACTTC. J is TRBJ2-5 and V is TRBV10-3; D remains ambiguous. The V end was cut by 10 bases, the J end by 3 bases, with 12 bases between. The germline V gene encodes CDR1 ENHRY and CDR2 SYGVKD. This CDR3 spans 12 amino acids.

A few counts support this clonotype. The chain carries TRBV18 and TRBJ1-1; D is undetermined. The CDR3 is 14 residues long. V lost 1 base to trimming and J lost 3 bases, with 9 bases between them. The V gene's germline CDR1 is KGHSH and CDR2 LQKENI. CDR3 amino acids: CASSPLSGDTEAFF. CDR3 nucleotide sequence: TGTGCCAGCTCACCACTTAGCGGGGACACTGAAGCTTTCTTT.

This clonotype was detected once. The chain recombines TRBV30 with TRBJ2-1; 7 positions match TRBD1. Germline CDR1 and CDR2: GTSNPN and SVGIG (reference sequence). The CDR3 length is 15 residues. With 0 bases clipped from V and 6 bases from J, the junction kept 8 bases outside the gene matches. CDR3: CAWSVLDRRINEQFF. The DNA for the CDR3 is TGTGCCTGGAGTGTACTGGACAGGCGAATCAATGAGCAGTTCTTC.

V gene TRBV20-1 combines with J gene TRBJ2-1; 9 nucleotides align to TRBD2. V dropped 5 bases and J dropped 5; count of bases not matched to a gene: 10. CDR1 and CDR2 (germline): DFQATT, SNEGSKA (reference sequence). The CDR3 length is 15 residues. The CDR3 DNA reads as TGCAGTGCTGAAAAGGTGACTAGCGGCAACAATGAGCAGTTCTTC. It encodes CSAEKVTSGNNEQFF.

In regard to this clonotype: A read error may account for a junction end that differs from germline. This sequence joins TRBV10-3 and TRBJ1-6, with D uncertain. This CDR3 has 14 amino acids. Germline V gene sequence: CDR1 ENHRY, CDR2 SYGVKD. CDR3 bases: TGTGCCAGCAGTGTCACCTCTGGTAATTCACCCCTCCACTTT. Its protein is CASSVTSGNSPLHF.

This clonotype was detected once. A clone one base away is much larger, so this may be a read error. The gene calls are TRBV6-2 or TRBV6-3 and TRBJ1-5; D unclear. The germline V gene has CDR1 MNHEY and CDR2 SVGEGT. The CDR3 runs 14 residues. Trimming took 7 bases from V and 4 from J, leaving 14 bases between them. CDR3 amino acids: CASTHRGKNQPQHF. In DNA form, the CDR3 reads TGTGCCAGCACCCACCGGGGAAAGAATCAGCCCCAGCATTTT.

To note about this clonotype: This could be a read error, since a much larger clone is one nucleotide away. As DNA, the CDR3 is TGTGCCAGCAGCCAAGTTTCCGGGGAGCCGTTTTTT. This gives the protein CASSQVSGEPFF. The rearrangement joins TRBV3-1 to TRBJ2-2, with a tentative D call TRBD2 (5 bases). Germline V gene sequence: CDR1 LGHDT, CDR2 YNNKEL (reference sequence). This CDR3 has 12 amino acids. Full variable domain (rest looked up from reference TRBV3-1 and TRBJ2-2): DTAVSQTPKYLVTQMGNDKSIKCEQNLGHDTMYWYKQDSKKFLKIMFSYNNKELIINETVPNRFSPKSPDKAHLNLHINSLELGDSAVYFCASSQVSGEPFFGEGSRLTVL.

The chain is built from TRBV7-8 and TRBJ1-4, with D perhaps matching TRBD1 (6 bases). CDR3 length: 13 residues. CDR1 and CDR2 (germline): SGHVS, FQNEAQ. V was trimmed by 8 bases and J by 6 bases, leaving 13 bases between them. CDR3 nucleotides: TGTGCCAGCTCTGGGGGGGCTCATGAAAAACTGTTTTTT. Amino acid sequence: CASSGGAHEKLFF.

As to this clonotype: A read error is possible here, since a much larger clone lies one base away. The V call is TRBV7-3, the J call TRBJ2-2, with D unresolved. The CDR3 extends over 15 amino acids. Germline V gene data show CDR1 as SGHTA and CDR2 as FQGTGA. The V gene lost 5 bases and the J gene lost 4 bases, with 14 bases spanning the gap. The chain's CDR3 is CASSTGSSGTGELFF. The DNA for the CDR3 is TGTGCCAGCAGCACGGGTTCCTCTGGCACCGGGGAGCTGTTTTTT.